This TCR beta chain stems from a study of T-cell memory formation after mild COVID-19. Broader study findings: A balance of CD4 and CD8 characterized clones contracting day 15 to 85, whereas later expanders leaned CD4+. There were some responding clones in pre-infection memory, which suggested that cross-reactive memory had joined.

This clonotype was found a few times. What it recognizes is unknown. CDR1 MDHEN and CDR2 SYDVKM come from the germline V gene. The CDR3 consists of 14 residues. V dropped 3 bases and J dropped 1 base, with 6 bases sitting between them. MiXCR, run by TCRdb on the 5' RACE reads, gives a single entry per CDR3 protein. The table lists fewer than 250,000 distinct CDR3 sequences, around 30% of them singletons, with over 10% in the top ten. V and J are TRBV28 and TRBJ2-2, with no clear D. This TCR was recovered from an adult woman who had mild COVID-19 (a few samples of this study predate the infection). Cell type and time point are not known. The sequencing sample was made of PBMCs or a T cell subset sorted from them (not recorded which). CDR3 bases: TGTGCCAGCAGTTTGCGGATGAACACCGGGGAGCTGTTTTTT. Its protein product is CASSLRMNTGELFF.